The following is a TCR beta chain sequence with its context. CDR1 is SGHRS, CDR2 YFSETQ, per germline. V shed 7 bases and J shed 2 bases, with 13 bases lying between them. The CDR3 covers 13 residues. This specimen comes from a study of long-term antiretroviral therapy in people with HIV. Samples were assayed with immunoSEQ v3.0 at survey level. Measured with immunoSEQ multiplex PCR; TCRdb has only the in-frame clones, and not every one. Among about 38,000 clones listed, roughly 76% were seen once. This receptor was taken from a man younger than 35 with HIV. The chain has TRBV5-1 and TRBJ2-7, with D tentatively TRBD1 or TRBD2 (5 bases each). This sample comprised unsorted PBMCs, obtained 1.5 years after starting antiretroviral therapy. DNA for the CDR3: TGCGCCAGCTCCAGGGACGCGGCCTACGAGCAGTACTTC. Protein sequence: CASSRDAAYEQYF.